This T cell receptor beta chain was sequenced in a study of blood T cell repertoires in COVID-19. Turning to the study itself: Specimens from acute and convalescent COVID-19 originated in the United States, Italy and Spain.

Using immunoSEQ multiplex PCR, the repertoire was profiled, and TCRdb retains in-frame clones only, with some absent. Of 150,000 or so clones listed, 70% to 85% are singletons. Which cohort a participant joined came from the clinical history participants gave. Recovery among Cohort 3 donors was established by two negative PCRs, clearance, or symptom resolution. Germline CDR1 reads LGHDT; CDR2 reads YNNKEL (reference sequence). The CDR3 loop spans 13 amino acids. With 4 bases removed from V and 3 bases from J, the gap between germline ends came to 9 bases. The receptor was isolated from a man in his fifties or sixties who had recovered from COVID-19. The chain employs TRBV3-1 (or the pseudogene TRBV3-2) and TRBJ1-2; D gene unclear. Sequencing was carried out using PBMCs or T cells enriched from blood (not recorded which). The CDR3 here is CASSPGLYYGYTF. CDR3 DNA sequence: TGTGCCAGCAGCCCGGGATTATACTATGGCTACACCTTC.